These T cell receptor beta chains were read from a single sample in a study of blood T cell repertoires in COVID-19. The method was immunoSEQ multiplex PCR; TCRdb's version includes in-frame clones alone and lacks a portion of them. The sample carries about 120,000 clones, around 91% recorded once. Sequencing input: peripheral blood. Receptors originate from an older woman with COVID-19, enrolled during active disease. The CDR3 runs from the conserved cysteine through the conserved F or W. D genes are given only for firm matches. Size is omitted from some rows. Given values are once, few, many or a class for expanded clones.

D gene,V gene,clone size,CDR3 length,J gene,CDR3 protein,CDR3 DNA
TRBD1,TRBV13,.,15,TRBJ1-4,CASSRDRALNEKLFF,TGTGCCAGCAGCCGAGACAGGGCGCTTAATGAAAAACTGTTTTTT
.,TRBV6-6,.,16,TRBJ1-6,CASRRTGSSYNSPLHF,TGTGCCAGCAGGAGAACAGGGAGCTCCTATAATTCACCCCTCCACTTT
.,TRBV10-3,.,13,TRBJ1-1,CAISGHLNTEAFF,TGTGCCATCAGTGGGCACCTTAACACTGAAGCTTTCTTT
TRBD1,TRBV7-2,.,15,TRBJ2-7,CASSLALGQAYEQYF,TGTGCCAGCAGCTTAGCGCTTGGACAGGCGTACGAGCAGTACTTC
.,TRBV15,.,16,TRBJ1-4,CATNRDGGIGNEKLFF,TGTGCCACCAACAGAGATGGGGGGATTGGGAATGAAAAACTGTTTTTT
TRBD1,TRBV11-2,.,14,TRBJ1-3,CASSLAQGVNTIYF,TGTGCCAGCAGCTTAGCTCAGGGGGTAAACACCATATATTTT
.,TRBV4-3,.,15,TRBJ1-2,CASSQERQAYYGYTF,TGCGCCAGCAGCCAAGAGAGACAGGCGTACTATGGCTACACCTTC
.,TRBV4-3,.,16,TRBJ1-1,CASSQERAQGWTEAFF,TGCGCCAGCAGCCAAGAGCGGGCACAGGGTTGGACTGAAGCTTTCTTT
TRBD2,TRBV19,.,17,TRBJ2-3,CASRAHGSGGLTDTQYF,TGTGCCAGCCGGGCCCACGGGAGCGGGGGACTCACAGATACGCAGTATTTT
TRBD1,TRBV29-1,.,15,TRBJ1-4,CSVPKGDRGPEKLFF,TGCAGCGTTCCCAAAGGGGACAGGGGACCCGAAAAACTGTTTTTT
TRBD2,TRBV4-2,.,17,TRBJ2-5,CASSQAPSGGYEETQYF,TGTGCCAGCAGCCAAGCCCCCAGCGGGGGGTACGAAGAGACCCAGTACTTC
TRBD1,TRBV12-3/TRBV12-4,.,12,TRBJ1-1,CASSPDRGEAFF,TGTGCCAGCAGCCCCGACAGGGGGGAAGCTTTCTTT
.,TRBV27,.,17,TRBJ2-5,CASSLLKRGGAGETQYF,TGTGCCAGCAGTTTATTAAAGCGAGGCGGGGCGGGAGAGACCCAGTACTTC
.,TRBV12-3/TRBV12-4,.,11,TRBJ1-1,CASTHSTEAFF,TGTGCCAGCACACATAGCACCGAAGCTTTCTTT
TRBD2,TRBV3-1/TRBV3-2,once,15,TRBJ2-1,CASSQWTSRVRGQFF,TGTGCCAGCAGCCAGTGGACTAGCAGAGTTCGGGGGCAGTTCTTC
TRBD1,TRBV10-3,.,15,TRBJ1-3,CAISRGQGAGNTIYF,TGTGCCATCAGTCGCGGACAGGGGGCTGGAAACACCATATATTTT
.,TRBV30,few,12,TRBJ1-2,CAWTAGNYGYTF,TGTGCCTGGACCGCAGGGAACTATGGCTACACCTTC
TRBD1,TRBV19,.,14,TRBJ2-7,CANPSGTGSYEQYF,TGTGCCAATCCGTCCGGGACAGGCTCCTACGAGCAGTACTTC
TRBD2,TRBV7-9,.,15,TRBJ2-5,CASSFRLAGVETQYF,TGTGCCAGCAGCTTCCGGCTAGCGGGGGTTGAGACCCAGTACTTC
.,TRBV29-1,.,15,TRBJ1-1,CSVDASMGVNTEAFF,TGCAGCGTTGATGCCTCTATGGGAGTGAACACTGAAGCTTTCTTT
TRBD1,TRBV7-9,.,17,TRBJ1-3,CASSSPRQGHSGNTIYF,TGTGCCAGCAGCTCACCCAGACAGGGGCACTCTGGAAACACCATATATTTT
.,TRBV12-3/TRBV12-4,.,11,TRBJ2-7,CASSHSYEQYF,TGTGCCAGCAGTCACTCCTACGAGCAGTACTTC
TRBD1,TRBV2,few,15,TRBJ1-4,CASRDLGGGWEKLFF,TGTGCCAGCAGGGACTTAGGGGGCGGTTGGGAAAAACTGTTTTTT
TRBD2,TRBV3-1/TRBV3-2,.,16,TRBJ2-3,CASSQDSGGVRDTQYF,TGTGCCAGCAGCCAAGATAGCGGGGGGGTGCGGGATACGCAGTATTTT
TRBD2,TRBV11-2,.,17,TRBJ2-3,CASSSSGLAGGLDTQYF,TGTGCCAGCAGCTCCTCGGGACTAGCGGGGGGGCTGGATACGCAGTATTTT
TRBD2,TRBV2,.,14,TRBJ2-4,CASSDLAGGNIQYF,TGTGCCAGCAGTGATTTAGCGGGGGGCAACATTCAGTACTTC
TRBD1,TRBV12-5,.,14,TRBJ1-5,CASGQGAGWWPQHF,TGTGCTAGTGGACAGGGGGCAGGGTGGTGGCCCCAGCATTTT
.,TRBV18,.,17,TRBJ2-7,CASSPPSSGGNSYEQYF,TGTGCCAGCTCACCACCCTCCTCGGGGGGCAACTCCTACGAGCAGTACTTC
TRBD1,TRBV5-1,.,18,TRBJ1-4,CASSSRFSGQGGNEKLFF,TGCGCCAGCAGCTCTAGATTCTCGGGACAGGGTGGTAATGAAAAACTGTTTTTT
TRBD1,TRBV19,once,14,TRBJ1-3,CASGQGPTGNTIYF,TGTGCCAGCGGACAGGGCCCCACTGGAAACACCATATATTTT
.,TRBV3-1/TRBV3-2,.,16,TRBJ2-1,CASSQAGLLPANEQFF,TGTGCCAGCAGCCAAGCAGGGCTCCTACCTGCCAATGAGCAGTTCTTC
TRBD1,TRBV7-9,.,13,TRBJ1-5,CASSGQGSQPQHF,TGTGCCAGCAGCGGACAGGGCTCCCAGCCCCAGCATTTT